Shown below are 21 T cell receptor beta chains from a single sample sequenced in a study of identifying expanded T cells in peripheral blood. Profiling relied on immunoSEQ multiplex PCR, and the TCRdb table lists in-frame clones only, not all of them. The profile shows some 78,000 clones, 84% of them singletons. The material sequenced was blood. The receptors here all came from a person aged 18 to 75 in good health.

The chain carries TRBV5-1 and TRBJ2-2; D unresolved. The CDR3 contains 15 residues. Looked up from germline, CDR1 is SGHRS and CDR2 is YFSETQ. Trimming left V 0 bases short and J 1 base short, with 7 bases between. CDR3 in amino acids: CASSLVGLNTGELFF. The CDR3 coding sequence is TGCGCCAGCAGCTTGGTTGGCCTGAACACCGGGGAGCTGTTTTTT.

This clone showed up just once. The V and J genes are TRBV4-1 and TRBJ2-5; D is unresolved. CDR1 MGHRA and CDR2 YSYEKL come from the germline V gene. The CDR3 sequence is 15 residues long. V was trimmed by 0 bases and J by 5 bases, leaving 13 bases between them. The CDR3 DNA reads TGCGCCAGCAGCCAAGAAGGGATTAGTAGGGAGACCCAGTACTTC. Its translation is CASSQEGISRETQYF.

The gene calls are TRBV11-2 and TRBJ1-1; D gene ambiguous. Germline V gene sequence: CDR1 SGHAT, CDR2 FQNNGV. The CDR3 runs 15 residues. Trimming took off 0 bases at V and 0 bases at J, with 8 bases between the two ends. CDR3 coding DNA: TGTGCCAGCAGCTTAGATACCAAAATGAACACTGAAGCTTTCTTT. This translates into CASSLDTKMNTEAFF.

V gene TRBV28 combines with J gene TRBJ1-1; D is uncertain. Germline V gene data show CDR1 as MDHEN and CDR2 as SYDVKM. The CDR3 totals 13 residues. Between the trimmed V and J ends, which lost 3 bases and 0 bases, there was a span of 5 bases. The CDR3 nucleotides are TGTGCCAGCAGTTTCACAATGAACACTGAAGCTTTCTTT. Translating it yields CASSFTMNTEAFF.

This clone was counted a single time. The J gene is TRBJ2-3, the V gene TRBV20-1; 7 bases fit TRBD2. Germline V CDR1 and CDR2: DFQATT, SNEGSKA (reference sequence). V lost 4 bases to trimming and J lost 6 bases; unmatched junction nucleotides: 1. The CDR3 is 11 residues long. The CDR3 nucleotides are TGCAGTGCTATACTAGCGGATACGCAGTATTTT. It translates to CSAILADTQYF.

The chain links TRBV29-1 to TRBJ2-7, with TRBD1 matching over 9 bases. Germline V CDR1 and CDR2: SQVTM, ANQGSEA. V lost 5 bases, J lost 4 bases, and 9 bases stayed unmatched. CDR3 length: 14 amino acids. CDR3 sequence (DNA): TGCAGCGTTTATACCGGGACAGGGCCATACGAGCAGTACTTC. Its protein is CSVYTGTGPYEQYF.

V usage is TRBV7-2 and J usage is TRBJ2-5, with 7 bases fitting TRBD2. The CDR3 totals 14 residues. CDR1 and CDR2 (germline): SGHTA, FQGNSA. With 5 bases clipped from V and 1 base from J, the junction kept 4 bases outside the gene matches. CDR3 sequence (DNA): TGTGCCAGCAGCAAGACTAGCTCCCAAGAGACCCAGTACTTC. Encoded protein: CASSKTSSQETQYF.

The J gene is TRBJ2-1, the V gene TRBV4-2, with D possibly matching TRBD1 (6 bases). The CDR3 has 18 amino acids. In germline, CDR1 is LGHNA, CDR2 YNFKEQ. Trimming pared 3 bases from V and 12 bases from J, leaving 30 bases between. CDR3: CASSHFTLRDQGGSGQFF. DNA for the CDR3: TGTGCCAGCAGCCATTTTACCCTACGGGACCAAGGGGGTAGTGGGCAGTTCTTC.

J is TRBJ2-1 and V is TRBV15; 11 bases map to TRBD2. Germline trimming cut 0 bases from V and 5 bases from J; bases unmatched to any gene: 6. This CDR3 has 17 amino acids. The germline V gene has CDR1 LNHNV and CDR2 YYDKDF (reference sequence). CDR3 amino acids: CATSRDYRTSGHNEQFF. The DNA of the CDR3 is TGTGCCACCAGCAGAGATTATAGGACTAGCGGGCACAATGAGCAGTTCTTC.

The chain links TRBV2 to TRBJ2-1; 9 bases agree with TRBD1. With 6 bases clipped from V and 8 bases from J, the junction kept 2 bases outside the gene matches. Germline V lookup: CDR1 SNHLY, CDR2 FYNNEI. The CDR3 has 12 residues. CDR3: CASSTGGDEQFF. The CDR3 region has the DNA TGTGCCAGCAGCACAGGGGGCGATGAGCAGTTCTTC.

This chain links TRBV15 with TRBJ1-5; no definite D call. This CDR3 spans 13 amino acids. Trimming removed 0 bases at V and 6 bases at J, with 6 bases between. Per germline, CDR1 LNHNV and CDR2 YYDKDF (reference sequence). CDR3 protein: CATSRDSSQPQHF. CDR3 nucleotides: TGTGCCACCAGCAGAGATTCGAGTCAGCCCCAGCATTTT.

V gene TRBV21-1 combines with J gene TRBJ1-5; the table calls TRBD1, which could not be checked here. TRBV21-1 is assigned pseudogene status. This CDR3 is built from 12 residues. CDR3 in DNA: TGTGCCAGCAGCCAGGGCAATCAGCCCCAGCATTTT. This sequence encodes CASSQGNQPQHF.

The chain couples TRBV11-3 to TRBJ2-7, with D perhaps matching TRBD1 or TRBD2 (5 bases each). CDR1 is SGHNT, CDR2 YENEEA, per germline. Trimming shortened V by 4 bases and J by 3 bases, and 22 bases separated the two germline ends. The CDR3 covers 17 residues. This chain's CDR3 is CASSSAIGAGTFYEQYF. CDR3 sequence (DNA): TGTGCCAGCAGCTCCGCGATCGGGGCAGGAACATTCTACGAGCAGTACTTC.

The rearrangement uses TRBV23-1 and TRBJ2-7, with 8 bases matching TRBD1. TRBV23-1 is flagged as an ORF with uncertain function. The CDR3 runs 20 residues. Trimming took 4 bases from V and 2 from J; bases not matched to a gene: 22. CDR3: CASSRRDRTLLSAKPYEQYF. The CDR3 nucleotides read TGCGCCAGCAGTCGACGGGACAGGACCTTATTGAGCGCGAAACCCTACGAGCAGTACTTC.

V usage is TRBV7-2 and J usage is TRBJ2-1, with D tentatively TRBD1 or TRBD2 (5 bases each). Trimming pared 5 bases from V and 3 bases from J, leaving 20 bases between. The CDR3 is 17 residues long. Per germline, CDR1 SGHTA and CDR2 FQGNSA. Here the CDR3 reads CASSPRGQSPRYNEQFF. The CDR3 bases are TGTGCCAGCAGCCCGAGGGGCCAATCCCCCCGCTACAATGAGCAGTTCTTC.

The chain couples TRBV7-2 to TRBJ2-1; D possibly corresponds to TRBD2 (5 bases). CDR3 length: 16 residues. CDR1 and CDR2 (germline): SGHTA, FQGNSA. V gave up 5 bases and J gave up 0 bases, with 14 bases separating them. CDR3 coding DNA: TGTGCCAGCAGCCTCTTCCGGGATTCCTCCTACAATGAGCAGTTCTTC. Its translation: CASSLFRDSSYNEQFF.

The chain recombines TRBV6-5 with TRBJ1-5; TRBD1 might be the D (5 bases). Germline CDR1 MNHEY, CDR2 SVGAGI. The ends were cut back, 5 bases at V and 4 bases at J, with 9 bases in the middle. This CDR3 region has 13 residues. This CDR3 is CASSPQGNQPQHF. The CDR3 nucleotides are TGTGCCAGCAGTCCCCAGGGTAATCAGCCCCAGCATTTT.

This sequence joins TRBV6-1 and TRBJ2-7; 7 positions agree with TRBD2. This CDR3 is built from 14 residues. The V segment lost 0 bases and the J segment 6 bases; nucleotides outside the gene matches: 5. Germline lookup yields CDR1 MNHNS and CDR2 SASEGT. CDR3: CASSEAGGTTEQYF. In DNA, the CDR3 is TGTGCCAGCAGTGAAGCTGGGGGGACTACCGAGCAGTACTTC.

This clone showed up just once. Other DNA sequences in this specimen translate into the identical CDR3. The rearrangement uses TRBV18 and TRBJ2-7; no reliable D call. CDR1 KGHSH and CDR2 LQKENI come from the germline V gene. The CDR3 contains 12 residues. The V and J ends lost 2 bases and 0 bases respectively, with 2 bases between them. CDR3 loop: CASSPDSYEQYF. The DNA for the CDR3 is TGTGCCAGCTCACCAGACTCCTACGAGCAGTACTTC.

The V and J genes are TRBV7-6 and TRBJ2-7; TRBD1 might be the D (6 bases). The CDR3 covers 14 residues. Trimming pared 5 bases from V and 5 bases from J, leaving 16 bases between. The germline V gene encodes CDR1 SGHVS and CDR2 FNYEAQ. The CDR3 region has the DNA TGTGCCAGCAGCCCTACCCAGGGGTACGACGAGCAGTACTTC. This gives the protein CASSPTQGYDEQYF.

Note on this clone: One junction end disagrees with the germline gene, perhaps due to a read error. The chain carries TRBV7-7 and TRBJ2-2; the D call may be TRBD1 or TRBD2 (5 bases each). Germline V gene data show CDR1 as SSHAT and CDR2 as FNYEAQ (reference sequence). The CDR3 length is 13 residues. The CDR3 loop reads CASSLGETGELFF. Written as DNA, the CDR3 is TGTGCTAGCAGCTTAGGGGAGACCGGGGAGCTGTTTTTT.